This TCR beta chain was identified during a study of shared clonotypes between healthy human individuals. Study information: For every donor, three CD4 naive, three CD4 memory, two CD8 naive and one CD8 memory plates were used. The study, taken as a whole, reports: The study found about 5% of naive CD4 clonotypes shared across a few donors.

The protocol was immunoSEQ multiplex PCR, while the TCRdb copy is restricted to in-frame clones and leaves out a portion. The sample has 2 million to 2.5 million clones, about 94% seen once. CDR1 is KGHSH and CDR2 is LQKENI in the germline V gene. This CDR3 comprises 13 residues. Trimming took 3 bases from V and 2 from J, leaving 7 bases between them. With regard to this clone: Its target is not known. The identical CDR3 is also encoded by other nucleotide sequences in the sample.

Sequencing used naive CD4+ T cells sorted from blood. Subset given: CD45RA+ positively selected. The V gene is TRBV18, the J gene TRBJ2-5; D not resolved. This receptor was identified in a man between 18 and 35 years old in good health. For the CDR3, the DNA is TGTGCCAGCTCACCTGGTCTACAAGAGACCCAGTACTTC. Its translation: CASSPGLQETQYF. Variable domain in full (rest from reference TRBV18 and TRBJ2-5): NAGVMQNPRHLVRRRGQEARLRCSPMKGHSHVYWYRQLPEEGLKFMVYLQKENIIDESGMPKERFSAEFPKEGPSILRIQQVVRGDSAAYFCASSPGLQETQYFGPGTRLLVL.